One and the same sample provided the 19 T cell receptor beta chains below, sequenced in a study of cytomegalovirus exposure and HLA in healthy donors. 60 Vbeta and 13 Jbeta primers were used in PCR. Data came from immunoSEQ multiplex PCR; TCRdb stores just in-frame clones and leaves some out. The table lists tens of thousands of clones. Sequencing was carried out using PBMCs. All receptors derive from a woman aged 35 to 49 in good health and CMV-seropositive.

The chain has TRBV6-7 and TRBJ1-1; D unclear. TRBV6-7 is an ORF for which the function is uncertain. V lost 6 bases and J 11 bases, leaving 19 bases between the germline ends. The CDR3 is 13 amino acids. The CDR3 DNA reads TGTGCCAGCAGCCCTACCCTGTACAGTAGGGCTTTCTTT. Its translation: CASSPTLYSRAFF.

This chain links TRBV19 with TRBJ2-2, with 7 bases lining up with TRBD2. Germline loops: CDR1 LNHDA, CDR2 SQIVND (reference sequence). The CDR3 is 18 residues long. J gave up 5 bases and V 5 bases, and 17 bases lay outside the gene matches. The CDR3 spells CASSPQLGLAEGTGELFF. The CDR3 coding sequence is TGTGCCAGTAGTCCCCAACTGGGGCTAGCGGAGGGTACCGGGGAGCTGTTTTTT.

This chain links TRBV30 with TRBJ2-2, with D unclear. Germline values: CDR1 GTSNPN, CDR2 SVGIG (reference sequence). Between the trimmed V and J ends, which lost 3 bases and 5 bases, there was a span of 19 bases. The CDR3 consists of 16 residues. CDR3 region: CAWRLNIHVSTGELFF. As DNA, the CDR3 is TGTGCCTGGAGGCTGAACATTCATGTTTCGACCGGGGAGCTGTTTTTT.

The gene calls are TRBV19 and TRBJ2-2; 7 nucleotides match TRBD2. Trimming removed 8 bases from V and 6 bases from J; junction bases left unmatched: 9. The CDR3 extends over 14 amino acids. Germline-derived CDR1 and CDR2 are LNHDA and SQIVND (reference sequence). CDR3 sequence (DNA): TGTGCCAGTTTGTCGCGGGAGTCTCCCGGGGAGCTGTTTTTT. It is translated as CASLSRESPGELFF.

The CDR3, as DNA: TGTGCCAGCAGCCTCTTGTCTAGCGGGAGAGACGAGCAGTACTTC. Protein: CASSLLSSGRDEQYF. V is TRBV28 and J is TRBJ2-7; TRBD2 matches 10 bases. From germline, CDR1 is MDHEN and CDR2 SYDVKM. The CDR3 contains 15 residues. V lost 6 bases and J lost 5; bases outside the gene matches: 10.

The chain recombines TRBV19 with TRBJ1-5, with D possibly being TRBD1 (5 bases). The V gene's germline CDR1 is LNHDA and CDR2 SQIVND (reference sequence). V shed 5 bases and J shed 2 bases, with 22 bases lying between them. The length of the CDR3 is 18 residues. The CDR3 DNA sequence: TGTGCCAGTAGTCAACCGGGACTTGGACTACTTGGCAATCAGCCCCAGCATTTT. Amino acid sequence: CASSQPGLGLLGNQPQHF.

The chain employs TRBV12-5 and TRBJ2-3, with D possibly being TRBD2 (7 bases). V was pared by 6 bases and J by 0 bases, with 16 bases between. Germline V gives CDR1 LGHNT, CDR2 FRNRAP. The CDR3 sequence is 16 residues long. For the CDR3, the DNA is TGTGCTAGTGGGGCAGGCCGGGGGGCTAGCACAGATACGCAGTATTTT. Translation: CASGAGRGASTDTQYF.

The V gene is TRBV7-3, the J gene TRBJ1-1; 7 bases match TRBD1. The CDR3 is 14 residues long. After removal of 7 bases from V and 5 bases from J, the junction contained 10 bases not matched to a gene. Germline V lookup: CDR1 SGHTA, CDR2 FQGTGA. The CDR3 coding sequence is TGTGCCAGCACCCGGACAGGCGCGGGAACTGAAGCTTTCTTT. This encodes CASTRTGAGTEAFF.

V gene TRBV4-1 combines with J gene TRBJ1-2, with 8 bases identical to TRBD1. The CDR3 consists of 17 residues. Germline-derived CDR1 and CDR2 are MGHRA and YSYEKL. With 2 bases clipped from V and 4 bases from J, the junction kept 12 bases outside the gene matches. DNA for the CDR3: TGCGCCAGCAGCCAACGTCTTCGACAGGGGAACCTCTATGGCTACACCTTC. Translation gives CASSQRLRQGNLYGYTF.

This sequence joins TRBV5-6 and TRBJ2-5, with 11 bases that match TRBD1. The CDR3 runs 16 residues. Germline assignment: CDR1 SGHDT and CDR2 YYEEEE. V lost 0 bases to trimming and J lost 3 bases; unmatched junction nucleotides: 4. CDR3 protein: CASSLVGTGGEETQYF. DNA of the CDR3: TGTGCCAGCAGCTTGGTGGGGACAGGGGGGGAAGAGACCCAGTACTTC.

CDR3 sequence: CASSLVAGPGYGYTF. The DNA for the CDR3 is TGTGCCAGCAGCTTGGTGGCGGGGCCGGGCTATGGCTACACCTTC. This chain uses TRBV5-6 with TRBJ1-2, with a tentative D call TRBD1 (5 bases). Trimming cost V 0 bases and J 4 bases, with 13 bases left between them. Germline V CDR1 and CDR2: SGHDT, YYEEEE. The CDR3 is made up of 15 amino acids.

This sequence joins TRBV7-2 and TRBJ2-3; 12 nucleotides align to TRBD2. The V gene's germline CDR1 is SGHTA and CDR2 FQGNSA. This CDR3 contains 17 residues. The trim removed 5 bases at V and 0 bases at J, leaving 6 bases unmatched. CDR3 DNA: TGTGCCAGCAGCCCCTGGACTAGCGGGGTCAGCACAGATACGCAGTATTTT. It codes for CASSPWTSGVSTDTQYF.

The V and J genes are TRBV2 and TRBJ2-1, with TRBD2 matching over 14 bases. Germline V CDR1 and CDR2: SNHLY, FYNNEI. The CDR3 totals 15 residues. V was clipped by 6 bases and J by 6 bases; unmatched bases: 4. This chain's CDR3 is CASRRLAGGSNEQFF. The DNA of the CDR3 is TGTGCCAGCAGAAGACTAGCGGGAGGGAGCAATGAGCAGTTCTTC.

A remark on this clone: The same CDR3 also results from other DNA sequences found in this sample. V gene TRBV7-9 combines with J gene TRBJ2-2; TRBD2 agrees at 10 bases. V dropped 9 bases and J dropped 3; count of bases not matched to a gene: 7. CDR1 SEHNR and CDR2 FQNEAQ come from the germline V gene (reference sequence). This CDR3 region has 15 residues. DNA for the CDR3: TGTGCCAGTAGCGAACTAGCGGGGTACACCGGGGAGCTGTTTTTT. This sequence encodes CASSELAGYTGELFF.

The CDR3 region is CASTLLRSTGELFF. The CDR3 DNA reads as TGTGCCAGCACCCTCTTACGGAGCACCGGGGAGCTGTTTTTT. The rearrangement uses TRBV6-1 and TRBJ2-2; D unclear. This CDR3 comprises 14 residues. Germline CDR1 and CDR2: MNHNS and SASEGT. V was trimmed by 7 bases and J by 4 bases, leaving 13 bases between them.

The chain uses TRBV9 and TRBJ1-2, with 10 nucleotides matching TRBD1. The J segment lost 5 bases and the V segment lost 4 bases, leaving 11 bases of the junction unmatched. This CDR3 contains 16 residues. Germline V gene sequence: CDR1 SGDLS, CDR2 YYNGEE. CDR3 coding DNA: TGTGCCAGCAGCTTTACGGGACAGGGGCTTCGATATGGCTACACCTTC. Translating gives CASSFTGQGLRYGYTF.

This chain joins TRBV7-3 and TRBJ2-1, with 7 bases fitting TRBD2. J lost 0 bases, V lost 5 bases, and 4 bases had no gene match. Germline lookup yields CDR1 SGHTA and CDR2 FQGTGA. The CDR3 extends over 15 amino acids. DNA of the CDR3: TGTGCCAGCAGCCCGGGGAGGGACTCCTACAATGAGCAGTTCTTC. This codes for CASSPGRDSYNEQFF.

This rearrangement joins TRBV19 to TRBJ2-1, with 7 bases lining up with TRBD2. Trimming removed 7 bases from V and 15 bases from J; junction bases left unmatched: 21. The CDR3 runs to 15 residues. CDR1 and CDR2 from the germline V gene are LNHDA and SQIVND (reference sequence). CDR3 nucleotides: TGTGCCAGTACCGCCCGGGACTACGGAGGTATAGAACGGTTCTTC. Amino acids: CASTARDYGGIERFF.

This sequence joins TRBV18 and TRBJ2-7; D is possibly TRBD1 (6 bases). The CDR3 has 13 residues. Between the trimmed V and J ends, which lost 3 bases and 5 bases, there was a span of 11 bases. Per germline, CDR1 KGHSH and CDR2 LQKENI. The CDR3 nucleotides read TGTGCCAGCTCACCCCAAACAGGGCACGAGCAGTACTTC. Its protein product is CASSPQTGHEQYF.